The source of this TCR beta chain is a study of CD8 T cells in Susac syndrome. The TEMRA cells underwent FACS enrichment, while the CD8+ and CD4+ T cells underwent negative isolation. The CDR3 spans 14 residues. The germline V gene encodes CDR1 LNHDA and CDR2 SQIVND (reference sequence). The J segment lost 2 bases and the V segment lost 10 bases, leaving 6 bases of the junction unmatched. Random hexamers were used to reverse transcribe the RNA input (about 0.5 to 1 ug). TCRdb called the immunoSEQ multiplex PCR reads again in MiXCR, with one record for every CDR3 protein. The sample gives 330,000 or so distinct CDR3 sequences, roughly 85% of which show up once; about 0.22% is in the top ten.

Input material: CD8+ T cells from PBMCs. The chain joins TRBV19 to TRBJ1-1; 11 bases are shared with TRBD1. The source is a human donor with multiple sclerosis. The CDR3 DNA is TGTGCCACCCGGGACAGGGGGTACAACACTGAAGCTTTCTTT. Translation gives CATRDRGYNTEAFF.